This passage covers 20 T cell receptor beta chains from one sample sequenced in a study of tumor-infiltrating lymphocytes in primary liver carcinoma (dated by TCRdb to 2017 to 2019). Total RNA and DNA were co-extracted from roughly 20-30 mg of bulk tissue with the AllPrep DNA/RNA mini kit, without cell sorting. The instrument given in TCRdb is Illumina HiSeq 2500. Starting from about 500 ng total RNA, TCRbeta-specific cDNA was produced by reverse transcription with a constant-region primer and ProtoScript II reverse transcriptase. Construction of the TCRbeta libraries relied on three nested rounds of multiplex PCR, following a slightly modified ARM-PCR procedure. Each of the first two PCR rounds ran for about 10 cycles using multiplex TRBV1-TRBV30 forward primers together with a Cbeta reverse primer. The public sequencing data were trimmed at Q25 with fastp and processed into clonotypes with MiXCR by TCRdb, which kept only in-frame beta chains. Each entry merges the rows of one CDR3 protein and shows their most common DNA and genes. The sample data list fewer than 150,000 distinct CDR3 sequences, and 55% to 65% of these were observed just once. The ten largest make up about a tenth of the sample.

Specimen: liver tumor tissue from sampling region 1. Per the publication, the cell subset or site label means: tumor region T1, superior pole. These receptors came from a woman between 55 and 75 years old with primary liver carcinoma and hepatitis B virus infection.

The rearrangement joins TRBV20-1 to TRBJ2-7; 7 bases match TRBD1. V was clipped by 2 bases and J by 3 bases; unmatched bases: 7. Germline V CDR1 and CDR2: DFQATT, SNEGSKA (reference sequence). The CDR3 covers 14 residues. The CDR3 reads CSARPQGSLYEQYF. The CDR3 nucleotides read TGCAGTGCTAGACCACAGGGGAGTCTCTACGAGCAGTACTTC.

With respect to this clonotype: An end of the junction differs from the germline gene, which may be a read error. The chain employs TRBV29-1 and TRBJ2-7; D is perhaps TRBD2 (5 bases). Germline values: CDR1 SQVTM, CDR2 ANQGSEA. The CDR3 is made up of 14 amino acids. The CDR3 nucleotides are TGCAGCGTGGCTTGGATAGCGAGAACCTACGAGAAGTACTTC. Its protein product is CSVAWIARTYEKYF.

On this clonotype itself: A read error is possible here, since a much larger clone lies one base away. The genes are TRBV12-3 or TRBV12-4 and TRBJ2-1; TRBD2 matches 8 bases. There are 15 residues in the CDR3. The CDR3: CVSTPTSGVYNEQFF. CDR3 sequence (DNA): TGTGTCAGCACCCCAACTAGCGGAGTCTACAATGAGCAGTTCTTC.

On this clonotype itself: A much larger clone lies a single base off, so this may be a read error. The chain uses TRBV6-5 and TRBJ2-1; TRBD2 is a possible D gene (6 bases). Germline CDR1 and CDR2: MNHEY and SVGAGI. The CDR3 is 14 residues long. CDR3 protein: CTSKPRDFYYEQFF. The CDR3 nucleotides read TGTACCTCAAAGCCCAGGGACTTCTACTACGAGCAGTTCTTC.

Ten or more counts support this clonotype. This chain connects TRBV29-1 to TRBJ1-1; 10 bases are a match to TRBD1. The length of the CDR3 is 15 residues. The V segment lost 8 bases and the J segment 3 bases; nucleotides outside the gene matches: 12. Germline V lookup: CDR1 SQVTM, CDR2 ANQGSEA. CDR3 in DNA: TGCAGCCCAATACCGGGACAGGGGATTTACACTGAAGCTTTCTTT. Amino acids: CSPIPGQGIYTEAFF. The whole variable domain, remainder taken from reference TRBV29-1 and TRBJ1-1, is SAVISQKPSRDICQRGTSLTIQCQVDSQVTMMFWYRQQPGQSLTLIATANQGSEATYESGFVIDKFPISRPNLTFSTLTVSNMSPEDSSIYLCSPIPGQGIYTEAFFGQGTRLTVV.

Comment on this clonotype: A much larger clone differs from this one at a single base, so this may be a read error. V usage is TRBV12-3 or TRBV12-4 and J usage is TRBJ2-5; 9 bases are a match to TRBD2. J was trimmed by 5 bases and V by 5 bases; bases with no gene match: 12. The CDR3 runs 16 residues. CDR3 DNA sequence: TGTGCCAGCAGTGATCCGCGGACTAGCGATCCGGAGACCCAGTACTTC. Its protein is CASSDPRTSDPETQYF.

The sample holds many counts of this clonotype. The rearrangement links TRBV11-2 to TRBJ1-2; D not certain. The germline V and J ends were trimmed by 1 base and 5 bases, with 17 bases remaining between them. Germline lookup yields CDR1 SGHAT and CDR2 FQNNGV. The CDR3 has 16 residues. Written as DNA, the CDR3 is TGTGCCAGCAGCTTAGTTCAAGGGTCTAGAGGGTATGGCTACACCTTC. As protein: CASSLVQGSRGYGYTF.

J is TRBJ2-1 and V is TRBV4-1; 13 nucleotides agree with TRBD2. V gave up 1 base and J gave up 7 bases; unmatched junction bases: 10. This CDR3 has 18 amino acids. Germline values: CDR1 MGHRA, CDR2 YSYEKL. The CDR3 region is CASSQVGLAGVYGNEQFF. CDR3 nucleotides: TGCGCCAGCAGCCAAGTAGGACTAGCGGGAGTCTACGGAAATGAGCAGTTCTTC.

The chain uses TRBV4-2 and TRBJ2-7; 7 positions match TRBD1. Per germline, CDR1 LGHNA and CDR2 YNFKEQ. The V gene end was trimmed by 2 bases and the J gene end by 1 base; junction bases not matched to a gene: 8. This CDR3 contains 16 residues. The CDR3 sequence is CASSQRSGQPSYEQYF. In DNA, the CDR3 is TGTGCCAGCAGCCAACGCTCGGGACAGCCATCCTACGAGCAGTACTTC.

This chain connects TRBV7-9 to TRBJ2-7; D is perhaps TRBD2 (6 bases). V lost 5 bases and J 5 bases, leaving 22 bases between the germline ends. Germline V gene data show CDR1 as SEHNR and CDR2 as FQNEAQ (reference sequence). This CDR3 has 16 amino acids. This CDR3 is CASSTLGGVGDHEQYF. The CDR3 DNA reads TGTGCCAGCAGCACCCTTGGCGGGGTCGGGGACCACGAGCAGTACTTC.

This clonotype has ten or more counts. The V and J genes are TRBV12-3 or TRBV12-4 and TRBJ2-7; no clear D gene. The CDR3 is made up of 12 amino acids. V gave up 3 bases and J gave up 4 bases, with 7 bases separating them. DNA of the CDR3: TGTGCCAGCAGTTTGCCCTTGTACGAGCAGTACTTC. Translation gives CASSLPLYEQYF.

As regards this clonotype: Given a much more abundant clone one base away, this may be a read error. The rearrangement joins TRBV10-3 to TRBJ2-1; no clear D gene. Germline V gene data show CDR1 as ENHRY and CDR2 as SYGVKD. This CDR3 has 12 amino acids. The CDR3 loop reads CAISQFYNKQFF. CDR3 coding DNA: TGTGCCATCAGTCAATTCTACAATAAGCAGTTCTTC.

Turning to this clonotype: A much more abundant neighbour one base away suggests this may be a read error. The chain couples TRBV13 to TRBJ2-5, with a weak D call TRBD1 (6 bases). Germline V gene sequence: CDR1 PRHDT, CDR2 FYEKMQ (reference sequence). This CDR3 spans 12 amino acids. V lost 4 bases to trimming and J lost 7 bases, with 10 bases between them. CDR3 in DNA: TGTGCCAGCAGCTACAGGGTAAGGACCCAGTACTTC. Encoded protein: CASSYRVRTQYF.

Sample share makes this clonotype large. CDR3 nucleotides: TGTGCCAGCAGCTTAGGTCTGGTAGCGGGAGGGCCGAATGAGCAGTTCTTC. Its translation is CASSLGLVAGGPNEQFF. The chain combines TRBV11-2 with TRBJ2-1; the match to TRBD2 covers 11 bases. With V trimmed by 1 base and J by 7 bases, 9 bases remained unmatched. The CDR3 runs to 17 residues. Germline V gives CDR1 SGHAT, CDR2 FQNNGV. The variable domain in full, with the rest retrieved from reference TRBV11-2 and TRBJ2-1, is EAGVAQSPRYKIIEKRQSVAFWCNPISGHATLYWYQQILGQGPKLLIQFQNNGVVDDSQLPKDRFSAERLKGVDSTLKIQPAKLEDSAVYLCASSLGLVAGGPNEQFFGPGTRLTVL.

Points on this clonotype: Mismatch with germline at one junction end may stem from a read error. This rearrangement joins TRBV11-2 to TRBJ2-3; D tentatively fits TRBD1 or TRBD2 (5 bases each). Per germline, CDR1 SGHAT and CDR2 FQNNGV. This CDR3 comprises 14 residues. CDR3 nucleotides: TGTGCCAGCAGCTCGGGGCAAACAGCAGATACGCTGTATTTT. Its translation is CASSSGQTADTLYF.

V and J are TRBV28 and TRBJ1-3; D ambiguous. Trimming pared 5 bases from V and 0 bases from J, leaving 8 bases between. Germline-derived CDR1 and CDR2 are MDHEN and SYDVKM. The CDR3 spans 14 residues. CDR3 sequence reads: CASSRRFSGNTIYF. The CDR3 coding sequence is TGTGCCAGCAGTCGTCGTTTCTCTGGAAACACCATATATTTT.

This chain joins TRBV5-4 and TRBJ2-7, with unresolved D. Looked up from germline, CDR1 is SGHNT and CDR2 is YYREEE (reference sequence). V lost 0 bases and J lost 6, with 13 bases in between. This CDR3 region has 14 residues. The CDR3 DNA reads as TGTGCCAGCAGCTTGGACTCAAACCTCTGCGAGCAGTACTTC. Protein sequence: CASSLDSNLCEQYF. The whole variable domain, remainder taken from reference TRBV5-4 and TRBJ2-7, is ETGVTQSPTHLIKTRGQQVTLRCSSQSGHNTVSWYQQALGQGPQFIFQYYREEENGRGNFPPRFSGLQFPNYSSELNVNALELDDSALYLCASSLDSNLCEQYFGPGTRLTVT.

Details on this clonotype: A read error may produce the germline difference seen at one junction end. The chain joins TRBV6-5 to TRBJ2-2; a weak D match, TRBD2 (6 bases). The CDR3 sequence is 15 residues long. Germline V gene sequence: CDR1 MNHEY, CDR2 SVGAGI. CDR3 DNA sequence: TGTCCCAGTAGTTACTTGTCCAGAAACGGCGGGGAGCCGTTTTTT. Amino acids: CPSSYLSRNGGEPFF.

Many counts were recorded for this clonotype. The V gene is TRBV12-1, the J gene TRBJ2-5; no check of the table's D call, TRBD1, against the DNA was made. TRBV12-1 is designated a pseudogene. The CDR3 contains 13 residues. The CDR3 DNA follows: TGTGCCAGCAGCTTTGAGGGCGGGGAGACCCAGTACTTC. Translated: CASSFEGGETQYF.

About this clonotype: Likely a read error: the CDR3 ends without its conserved phenylalanine or tryptophan. The gene calls are TRBV10-3 and TRBJ2-7, with D hard to call. The CDR3 consists of 12 residues. In germline, CDR1 is ENHRY, CDR2 SYGVKD. Written as DNA, the CDR3 is TGTGCCATCAGTGCCAACCCCTACGAACAGTACTAC. Residues: CAISANPYEQYY.